A selection of T cell receptor beta chains follows, all from one sample in a study of shared clonotypes between healthy human individuals. The repertoire was sequenced with immunoSEQ multiplex PCR; TCRdb's copy has only in-frame clones and lacks some. The sample includes about 610,000 clones, around 97% of them seen just once. Sample: naive CD4+ T cells sorted from blood. The origin of the receptors is a woman aged 25 to 45 in good health. Each CDR3 is given with its conserved first and last residue. D genes are given only for firm matches. Only part of the rows carry a size: once, few, many, or a class if the clone is expanded.

clone size,D gene,J gene,V gene,CDR3 DNA,CDR3 protein
.,.,TRBJ1-1,TRBV6-5,TGTGCCAGCTCGGCATACGGGGGTAACACTGAAGCTTTCTTT,CASSAYGGNTEAFF
.,.,TRBJ2-6,TRBV7-2,TGTGCCAGCAGCCGCCCTGGGACTGGGGCCAACGTCCTGACTTTC,CASSRPGTGANVLTF
.,TRBD1,TRBJ2-1,TRBV4-1,TGCGCCAGCAGCCAACCGGGACAGGGGTATGAGCAGTTCTTC,CASSQPGQGYEQFF
.,.,TRBJ1-5,TRBV10-3,TGTGCCATCAGTGAGTCCGGAGGGGTGGGATATAGCAATCAGCCCCAGCATTTT,CAISESGGVGYSNQPQHF
.,TRBD2,TRBJ2-3,TRBV6-1,TGTGCCAGCAGTGGGCTAGCGGAAATGAGCACAGATACGCAGTATTTT,CASSGLAEMSTDTQYF
.,.,TRBJ2-2,TRBV14,TGTGCCAGCAGCCAGATACCGACAGGAGGGGTGTTTTTT,CASSQIPTGGVFF
.,TRBD2,TRBJ2-3,TRBV28,TGTGCCAGCAATCCTGGGGGAGCGGGAGGGCAAAGAGATACGCAGTATTTT,CASNPGGAGGQRDTQYF
.,.,TRBJ2-2,TRBV5-4,TGTGCCAGCAGCTTGTATATCGGGGTTGACGGGGAGCTGTTTTTT,CASSLYIGVDGELFF
once,.,TRBJ1-1,TRBV6-1,TGTGCCAGCAGTGAGAGGAGAGCTGTAGGCACTGAAGCTTTCTTT,CASSERRAVGTEAFF
.,.,TRBJ2-7,TRBV7-6,TGTGCCAGCAGCTTAGTCGGATACGAGCAGTACTTC,CASSLVGYEQYF
.,TRBD1,TRBJ2-5,TRBV23-1,TGCGCCAGCAGTCAATCCGGACAGGGAAGGGAGACCCAGTACTTC,CASSQSGQGRETQYF
.,.,TRBJ1-2,TRBV28,TGTGCCAGCAGTTTGGGACTCTATGGCTACACCTTC,CASSLGLYGYTF
.,.,TRBJ2-7,TRBV27,TGTGCCAGCAGAGCCGGACGGTCCTACGAGCAGTACTTC,CASRAGRSYEQYF
once,.,TRBJ2-1,TRBV6-1,TGTGCCAGCACCATACTAGCCCGATCGAACAATGAGCAGTTCTTC,CASTILARSNNEQFF
.,.,TRBJ1-2,TRBV5-6,TGTGCCAGCAGCTTTGAGGGATATGGCTACACCTTC,CASSFEGYGYTF
.,TRBD2,TRBJ2-7,TRBV15,TGTGCCACCAGCAGAGTCGCTCTAGCGGGAGAGGGGCTCTCCTACGAGCAGTACTTC,CATSRVALAGEGLSYEQYF
.,.,TRBJ2-2,TRBV5-1,TGCGCCAGCAGCTTGGAAGGCCCGAGCACCGGGGAGCTGTTTTTT,CASSLEGPSTGELFF
.,.,TRBJ2-7,TRBV2,TGTGCCAGCAGTGAAATCGCTGCGGCAGCCTACGAGCAGTACTTC,CASSEIAAAAYEQYF
few,TRBD1,TRBJ1-2,TRBV5-1,TGCGCCAGCAGAGTTGGGACAGCCTATGGCTACACCTTC,CASRVGTAYGYTF
.,.,TRBJ1-2,TRBV9,TGTGCCAGCAGCGAACTACCGACAGGAACGTATGGCTACACCTTC,CASSELPTGTYGYTF
.,.,TRBJ2-4,TRBV13,TGTGCCAGCAGCCCAGGGGTGGTAGCCAAAAACATTCAGTACTTC,CASSPGVVAKNIQYF
once,TRBD1,TRBJ1-2,TRBV7-9,TGTGCCAGCAGCCAGGACAGGGTTAACTATGGCTACACCTTC,CASSQDRVNYGYTF
.,TRBD2,TRBJ2-5,TRBV18,TGTGCCAGCTCACCGGGAGGGAATGTTCGGGAGACCCAGTACTTC,CASSPGGNVRETQYF
.,.,TRBJ1-1,TRBV6-6,TGTGCCAGCAGTTCCCGGGAGGCCACTGAAGCTTTCTTT,CASSSREATEAFF
.,TRBD2,TRBJ2-1,TRBV28,TGTGCCAGCAGTCGCCCCGGGACTAGCCTCAATGAGCAGTTCTTC,CASSRPGTSLNEQFF
.,TRBD2,TRBJ2-1,TRBV28,TGTGCCAGCAGTGTTAGCGGGAGGCGGCACAATGAGCAGTTCTTC,CASSVSGRRHNEQFF